This T cell receptor (beta chain) is from a study of blood T cell repertoires in COVID-19. Study overall: From T cells, B-cell-depleted T cells, or PBMCs came the material, which was cDNA or gDNA.

This CDR3 contains 15 residues. V was pared by 5 bases and J by 0 bases, with 12 bases between. Germline CDR1 reads SGHAT; CDR2 reads FQNNGV. Sequencing used immunoSEQ multiplex PCR; TCRdb keeps in-frame clones, though not all of them. Of over 95,000 clones listed, 75% to 90% are singletons. The chain recombines TRBV11-2 with TRBJ2-3, with D possibly TRBD1 on 6 matching bases. The sample taken for sequencing was peripheral blood. The receptor was derived from a human donor with acute or convalescent COVID-19. The donor label of this sample is uncertain. CDR3 region: CASSGTITSTDTQYF. In DNA form, the CDR3 reads TGTGCCAGCAGCGGGACAATAACTAGCACAGATACGCAGTATTTT.